The entry below gives a single TCR beta chain sequence along with its context. The antigen is unknown. These data belong to a study of CD8 T cells in ankylosing spondylitis. Study-wide findings and caveats: There was a TCR beta motif, made of fewer than 10 highly homologous variants, that appeared characteristic of ankylosing spondylitis blood. Earlier reports found some motif variants in synovial fluid and blood in reactive arthritis.

The germline V gene encodes CDR1 SGHTA and CDR2 FQGNSA. The junction had 6 bases not matched to a gene; V was cut back by 4 bases and J by 0 bases. This CDR3 spans 16 amino acids. TCR beta libraries were made by quantitative 5'-RACE with molecular barcodes. Each CDR3 protein is one row after TCRdb ran MiXCR on the 5' RACE reads. The sample has 350,000 or so distinct CDR3 sequences; around a tenth are singletons. The chain recombines TRBV7-2 with TRBJ2-1, with 7 nucleotides matching TRBD2. The origin of this receptor is a female donor with ankylosing spondylitis or in good health (not recorded which). The sample comprised blood, either unsorted or a sorted T cell fraction (not recorded which). As DNA, the CDR3 is TGTGCCAGCAGCTACCCTAGCGGCCCCTCCTACAATGAGCAGTTCTTC. It encodes CASSYPSGPSYNEQFF.